This TCR beta chain came from a study of cytotoxic CD8 clonotypes in ibrutinib-treated CLL. The table came from immunoSEQ multiplex PCR; TCRdb's copy has only in-frame clones and leaves some out. Seen here are 35,000 or so clones, 71% observed once, and the top ten hold over 15%. The germline V and J ends were trimmed by 4 bases and 9 bases, with 11 bases remaining between them. The germline CDR1 and CDR2 sequences are SGHRS and YFSETQ. CDR3 length: 13 residues. Library input was around 1.9 micrograms of DNA from cryopreserved PBMCs. The starting material was PBMCs, obtained at disease progression, from a patient treated with ibrutinib. The genes are TRBV5-1 and TRBJ1-6; tentative D call: TRBD1 (5 bases). This TCR was sampled from a human donor with chronic lymphocytic leukemia. This CDR3 reads CASSPQGRSPLHF. The DNA of the CDR3 is TGCGCCAGCAGCCCCCAGGGACGTTCACCCCTCCACTTT.